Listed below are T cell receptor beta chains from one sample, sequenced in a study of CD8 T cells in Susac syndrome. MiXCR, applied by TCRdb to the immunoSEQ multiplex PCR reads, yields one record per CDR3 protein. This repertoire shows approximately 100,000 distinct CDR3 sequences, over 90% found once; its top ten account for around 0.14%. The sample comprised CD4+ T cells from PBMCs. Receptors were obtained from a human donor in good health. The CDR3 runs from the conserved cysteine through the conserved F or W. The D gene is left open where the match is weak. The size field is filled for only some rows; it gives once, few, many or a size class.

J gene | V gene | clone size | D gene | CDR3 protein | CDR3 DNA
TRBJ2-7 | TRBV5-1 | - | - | CASRFNRDEQYF | TGCGCCAGCAGGTTCAACAGGGACGAGCAGTACTTC
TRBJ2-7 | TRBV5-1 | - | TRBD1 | CASSLIGTGFEQYF | TGCGCCAGCAGCTTGATCGGGACAGGGTTCGAGCAGTACTTC
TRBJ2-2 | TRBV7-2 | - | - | CASSPRGSFNTGELFF | TGTGCCAGCAGCCCTAGGGGGTCCTTTAACACCGGGGAGCTGTTTTTT
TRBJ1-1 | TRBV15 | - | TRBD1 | CATSPRTGGRTEAFF | TGTGCCACCAGCCCTCGGACAGGGGGAAGGACTGAAGCTTTCTTT
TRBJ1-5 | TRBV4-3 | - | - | CASSQDPWGYSNQPQHF | TGCGCCAGCAGCCAAGATCCGTGGGGATATAGCAATCAGCCCCAGCATTTT
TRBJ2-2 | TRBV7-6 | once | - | CASSLNRDKSGELFF | TGTGCCAGCAGCTTAAACAGGGATAAGTCCGGGGAGCTGTTTTTT
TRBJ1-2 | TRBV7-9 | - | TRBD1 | CASSADRGGYTF | TGTGCCAGCAGCGCCGACAGGGGTGGCTACACCTTC
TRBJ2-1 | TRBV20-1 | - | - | CSARDMRVREQFF | TGCAGTGCTAGAGATATGCGGGTCCGTGAGCAGTTCTTC
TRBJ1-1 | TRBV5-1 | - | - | CATAWDTRPNTEAFF | TGCGCCACCGCGTGGGACACACGCCCGAACACTGAAGCTTTCTTT
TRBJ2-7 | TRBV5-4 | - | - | CASRQGGEQYF | TGTGCCAGCAGGCAGGGGGGCGAGCAGTACTTC
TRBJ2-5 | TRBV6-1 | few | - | CASSEEYQETQYF | TGTGCCAGCAGTGAGGAGTACCAAGAGACCCAGTACTTC
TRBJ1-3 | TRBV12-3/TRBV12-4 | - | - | CASRRGNTIYF | TGTGCCAGCAGGAGAGGAAACACCATATATTTT
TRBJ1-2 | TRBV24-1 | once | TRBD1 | CATSDLSQGRGYTF | TGTGCCACCAGTGATTTATCACAGGGGAGAGGCTACACCTTC
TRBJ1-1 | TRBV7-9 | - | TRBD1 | CASSGTTGVRTEAFF | TGTGCCAGCAGCGGAACGACAGGGGTACGGACTGAAGCTTTCTTT
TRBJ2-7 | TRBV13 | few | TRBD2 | CASSYRTSGGLSSYEQYF | TGTGCCAGCAGCTACCGGACTAGCGGGGGTCTGAGCTCCTACGAGCAGTACTTC
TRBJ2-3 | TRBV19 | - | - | CASSIDQGPYVEFHTDTQYF | TGTGCCAGTAGTATAGATCAGGGACCCTACGTAGAATTCCACACAGATACGCAGTATTTT
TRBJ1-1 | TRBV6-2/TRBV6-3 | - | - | CASSRRQQLNTEAFF | TGTGCCAGCAGCCGACGACAGCAGTTGAACACTGAAGCTTTCTTT
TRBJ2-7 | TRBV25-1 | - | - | CASSRGLYEQYF | TGTGCCAGCAGTAGGGGGTTGTACGAGCAGTACTTC
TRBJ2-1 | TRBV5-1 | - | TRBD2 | CASSLEAGGHNEQFF | TGCGCCAGCAGCTTGGAGGCGGGGGGTCACAATGAGCAGTTCTTC
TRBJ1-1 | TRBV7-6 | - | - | CASSQDRDTEAFF | TGTGCCAGCAGCCAAGACCGGGACACTGAAGCTTTCTTT
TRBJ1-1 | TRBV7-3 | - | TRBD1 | CASSPGQGAAEAFF | TGTGCCAGCAGCCCCGGACAGGGGGCAGCTGAAGCTTTCTTT
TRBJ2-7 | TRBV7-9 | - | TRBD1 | CASSPEQGSWYEQYF | TGTGCCAGCAGCCCAGAACAGGGGTCATGGTACGAGCAGTACTTC
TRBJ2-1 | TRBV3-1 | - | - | CASSQDGERTTQWLWNEQFF | TGTGCCAGCAGCCAAGATGGAGAAAGGACTACCCAATGGTTATGGAATGAGCAGTTCTTC
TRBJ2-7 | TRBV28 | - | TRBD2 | CASRPGTSRDEQYF | TGTGCCAGCAGACCCGGGACTAGCCGTGACGAGCAGTACTTC
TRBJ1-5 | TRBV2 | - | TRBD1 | CASRTGGGNQPQHF | TGTGCCAGCAGGACAGGGGGCGGCAATCAGCCCCAGCATTTT
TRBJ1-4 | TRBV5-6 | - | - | CASSLNGRVNEKLFF | TGTGCCAGCAGCTTGAACGGGCGGGTCAATGAAAAACTGTTTTTT
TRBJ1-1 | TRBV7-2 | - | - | CASSRTAPNTEAFF | TGTGCCAGCAGCCGGACAGCACCGAACACTGAAGCTTTCTTT
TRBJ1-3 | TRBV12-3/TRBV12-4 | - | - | CASSWRGPSGNTIYF | TGTGCCAGCAGTTGGAGAGGACCCTCTGGAAACACCATATATTTT
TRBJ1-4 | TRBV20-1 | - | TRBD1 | CSALGQGNEKLFF | TGCAGTGCTTTGGGACAGGGTAACGAAAAACTGTTTTTT
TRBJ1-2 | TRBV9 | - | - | CASSPPDPQGYTF | TGTGCCAGCAGCCCACCGGACCCTCAGGGCTACACCTTC